Listed below are T cell receptor beta chains from one sample, sequenced in a study of cytomegalovirus exposure and HLA in healthy donors. Sequencing was performed with immunoSEQ multiplex PCR; in TCRdb, only in-frame clones are kept and a portion is missing. The sample lists under 150,000 clones, more than 70% occurring once. Sequencing used PBMCs. Source of these receptors: a man aged 50 to 59 in good health and CMV-seronegative. Both conserved end residues are part of each CDR3. A D gene is named only where the DNA matches it firmly.

J	V	D	CDR3
TRBJ1-6	TRBV6-1	NA	CASSGPQGSSYNSPLHF
TRBJ1-2	TRBV28	TRBD1	CASTPRAGGNYGYTF
TRBJ1-1	TRBV28	NA	CASSRGTSAAFF
TRBJ1-5	TRBV27	TRBD1	CASSSPGQANQPQHF
TRBJ2-5	TRBV29-1	TRBD2	CSGLAGGLISQETQYF
TRBJ2-3	TRBV9	TRBD2	CASSIESGGASTDTQYF
TRBJ2-7	TRBV28	NA	CASSLEGTSSYEQYF
TRBJ2-2	TRBV29-1	TRBD2	CSVAGLAGVTGELFF
TRBJ2-5	TRBV2	TRBD2	CASSISRGLAGVYQETQYF
TRBJ2-7	TRBV5-4	TRBD1	CASSSRTGSSYEQYF
TRBJ2-3	TRBV30	NA	CAWSPLSTGTDTQYF
TRBJ1-2	TRBV18	NA	CASSPSAEGGRDYGYTF
TRBJ2-2	TRBV5-1	NA	CASSLGITGTGELFF
TRBJ2-3	TRBV7-6	TRBD2	CASSTLAGVGTDTQYF
TRBJ2-1	TRBV18	TRBD2	CASSNRLAGGLYNEQFF
TRBJ2-7	TRBV30	TRBD2	CAWNMAGVKYF
TRBJ2-3	TRBV13	TRBD2	CASSLGSGGTDTQYF
TRBJ2-3	TRBV5-6	TRBD2	CASSPGTSGRMYTQYF
TRBJ1-4	TRBV28	TRBD1	CASTNRGEKLFF
TRBJ2-3	TRBV11-3	TRBD1	CASSSPGGVLDTQYF
TRBJ2-1	TRBV6-4	TRBD1	CASSVRQGPYNEQFF
TRBJ1-4	TRBV5-4	NA	CASSLDNRAGKLFF
TRBJ1-3	TRBV2	TRBD1	CARKTGALGNTIYF
TRBJ1-5	TRBV2	NA	CASGGQNNQPQHF
TRBJ1-1	TRBV5-1	TRBD1	CASSSLSRGMNTEAFF
TRBJ1-5	TRBV11-3	NA	CASSAGNQPQHF
TRBJ1-1	TRBV5-6	TRBD1	CASSLGGAMTGEEDTEAFF
TRBJ2-2	TRBV13	NA	CASSLVARETGELFF